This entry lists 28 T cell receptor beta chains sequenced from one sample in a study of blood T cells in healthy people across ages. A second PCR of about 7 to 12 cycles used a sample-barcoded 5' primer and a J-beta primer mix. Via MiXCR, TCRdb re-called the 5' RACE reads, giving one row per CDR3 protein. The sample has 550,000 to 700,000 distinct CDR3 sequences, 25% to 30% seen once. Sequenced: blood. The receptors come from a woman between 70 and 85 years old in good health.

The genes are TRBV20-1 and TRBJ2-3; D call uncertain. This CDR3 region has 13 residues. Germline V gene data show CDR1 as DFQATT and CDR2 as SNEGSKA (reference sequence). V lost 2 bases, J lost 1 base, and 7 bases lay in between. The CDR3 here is CSARPPGTDTQYF. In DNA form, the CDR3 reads TGCAGTGCTAGACCCCCAGGCACAGATACGCAGTATTTT.

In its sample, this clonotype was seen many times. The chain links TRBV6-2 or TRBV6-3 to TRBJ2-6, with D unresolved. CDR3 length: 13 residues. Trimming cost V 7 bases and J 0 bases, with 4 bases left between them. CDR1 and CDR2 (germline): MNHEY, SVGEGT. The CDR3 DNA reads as TGTGCCAGCATCAGCTCTGGGGCCAACGTCCTGACTTTC. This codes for CASISSGANVLTF.

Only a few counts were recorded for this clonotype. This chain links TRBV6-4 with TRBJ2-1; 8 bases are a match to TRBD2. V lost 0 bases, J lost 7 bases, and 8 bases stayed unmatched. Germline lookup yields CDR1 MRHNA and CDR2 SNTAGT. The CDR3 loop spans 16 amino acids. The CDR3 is CASSDSGRGAFNEQFF. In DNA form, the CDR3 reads TGTGCCAGCAGTGACTCAGGGCGGGGGGCTTTTAATGAGCAGTTCTTC.

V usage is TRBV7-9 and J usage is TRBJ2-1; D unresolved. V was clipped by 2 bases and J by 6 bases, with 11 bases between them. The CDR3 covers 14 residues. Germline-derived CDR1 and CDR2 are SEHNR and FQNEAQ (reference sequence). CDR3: CASSLIGPGNEQFF. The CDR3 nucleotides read TGTGCCAGCAGCTTAATAGGTCCGGGCAATGAGCAGTTCTTC.

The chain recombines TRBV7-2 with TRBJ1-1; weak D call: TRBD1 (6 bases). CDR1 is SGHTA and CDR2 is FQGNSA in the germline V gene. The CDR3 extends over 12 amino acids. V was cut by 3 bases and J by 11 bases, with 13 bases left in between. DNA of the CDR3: TGTGCCAGCAGCTTCTCGTCAGGGGCGGCTTTCTTT. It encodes CASSFSSGAAFF.

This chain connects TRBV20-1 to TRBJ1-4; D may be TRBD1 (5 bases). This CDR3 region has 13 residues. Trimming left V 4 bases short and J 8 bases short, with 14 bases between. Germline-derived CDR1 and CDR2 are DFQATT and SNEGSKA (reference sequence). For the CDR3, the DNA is TGCAGTGCTATCGAACCCCGGGGGGAAAAACTGTTTTTT. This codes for CSAIEPRGEKLFF.

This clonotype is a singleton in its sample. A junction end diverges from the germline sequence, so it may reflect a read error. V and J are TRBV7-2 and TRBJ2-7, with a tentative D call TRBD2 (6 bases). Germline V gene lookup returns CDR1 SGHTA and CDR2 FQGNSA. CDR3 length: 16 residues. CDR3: CASTLVAGLSSYEQYF. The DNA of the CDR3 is TGTGCCAGCACCTTAGTTGCGGGACTGAGCTCCTACGAGCAGTACTTC.

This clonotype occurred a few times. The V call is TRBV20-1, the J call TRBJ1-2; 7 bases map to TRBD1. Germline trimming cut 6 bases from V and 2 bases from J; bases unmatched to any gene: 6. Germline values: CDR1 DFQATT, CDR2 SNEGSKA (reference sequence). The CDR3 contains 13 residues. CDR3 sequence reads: CSAGPRGNYGYTF. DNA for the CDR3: TGCAGTGCCGGCCCCAGGGGGAACTATGGCTACACCTTC.

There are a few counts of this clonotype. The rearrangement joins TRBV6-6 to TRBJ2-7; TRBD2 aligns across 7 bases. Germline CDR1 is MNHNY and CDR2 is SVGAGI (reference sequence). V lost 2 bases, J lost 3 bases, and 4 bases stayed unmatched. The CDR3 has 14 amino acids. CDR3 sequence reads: CASSYDGGNYEQYF. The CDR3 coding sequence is TGTGCCAGCAGTTACGACGGGGGGAACTACGAGCAGTACTTC.

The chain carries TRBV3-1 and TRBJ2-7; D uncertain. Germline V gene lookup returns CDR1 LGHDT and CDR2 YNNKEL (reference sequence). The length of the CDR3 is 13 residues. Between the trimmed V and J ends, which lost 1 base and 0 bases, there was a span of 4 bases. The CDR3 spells CASSQANSYEQYF. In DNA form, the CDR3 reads TGTGCCAGCAGCCAAGCGAACTCCTACGAGCAGTACTTC.

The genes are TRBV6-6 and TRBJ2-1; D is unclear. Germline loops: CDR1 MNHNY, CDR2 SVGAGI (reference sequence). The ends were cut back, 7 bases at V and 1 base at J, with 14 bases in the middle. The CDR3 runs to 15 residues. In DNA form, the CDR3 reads TGTGCCAGCAAAGCCCAGATGGTATCCTACAATGAGCAGTTCTTC. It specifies CASKAQMVSYNEQFF.

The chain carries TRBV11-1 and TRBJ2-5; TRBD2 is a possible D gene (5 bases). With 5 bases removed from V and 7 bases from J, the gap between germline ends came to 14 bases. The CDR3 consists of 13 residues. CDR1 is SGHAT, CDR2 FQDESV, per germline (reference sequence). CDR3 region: CASSPVTGGTQYF. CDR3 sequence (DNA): TGTGCCAGCAGCCCAGTGACCGGAGGGACCCAGTACTTC.

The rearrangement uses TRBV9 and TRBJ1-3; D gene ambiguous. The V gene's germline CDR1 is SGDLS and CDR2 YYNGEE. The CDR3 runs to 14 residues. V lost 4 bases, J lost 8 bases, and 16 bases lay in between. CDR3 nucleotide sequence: TGTGCCAGCAGCCCAGGCCGGGGAGGATACACCATATATTTT. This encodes CASSPGRGGYTIYF.

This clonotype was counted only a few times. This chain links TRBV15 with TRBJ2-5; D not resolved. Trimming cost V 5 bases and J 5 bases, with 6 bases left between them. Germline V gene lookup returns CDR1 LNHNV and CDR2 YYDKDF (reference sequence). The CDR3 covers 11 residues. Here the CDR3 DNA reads TGTGCCACCAGCCATCGGGAGACCCAGTACTTC. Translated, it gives CATSHRETQYF.

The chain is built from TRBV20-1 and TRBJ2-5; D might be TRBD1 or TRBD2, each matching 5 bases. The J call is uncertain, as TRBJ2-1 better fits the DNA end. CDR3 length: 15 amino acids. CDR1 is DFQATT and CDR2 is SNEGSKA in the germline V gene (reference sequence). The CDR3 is CSARDRQGRNNEQFF. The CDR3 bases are TGCAGTGCTAGAGATCGGCAGGGACGAAACAATGAGCAGTTCTTC.

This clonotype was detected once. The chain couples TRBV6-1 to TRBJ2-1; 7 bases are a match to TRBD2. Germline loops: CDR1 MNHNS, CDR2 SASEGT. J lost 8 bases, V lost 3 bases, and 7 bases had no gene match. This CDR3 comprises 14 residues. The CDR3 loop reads CASSDYGRSDEQFF. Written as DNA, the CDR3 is TGTGCCAGCAGTGATTACGGGAGGTCCGATGAGCAGTTCTTC.

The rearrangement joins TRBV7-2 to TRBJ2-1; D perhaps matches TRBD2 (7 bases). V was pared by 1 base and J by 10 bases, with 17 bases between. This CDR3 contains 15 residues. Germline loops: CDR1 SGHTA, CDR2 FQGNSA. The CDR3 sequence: CASSLVWGGAMEQFF. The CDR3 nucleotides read TGTGCCAGCAGCTTAGTGTGGGGGGGGGCCATGGAGCAGTTCTTC.

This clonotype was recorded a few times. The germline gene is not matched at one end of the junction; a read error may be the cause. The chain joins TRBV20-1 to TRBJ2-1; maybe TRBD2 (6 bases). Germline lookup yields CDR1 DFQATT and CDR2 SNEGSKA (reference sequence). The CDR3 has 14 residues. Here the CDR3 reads CSARGTFGGNEQFF. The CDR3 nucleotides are TGCAGTGCAAGAGGGACCTTTGGGGGGAATGAGCAGTTCTTC.

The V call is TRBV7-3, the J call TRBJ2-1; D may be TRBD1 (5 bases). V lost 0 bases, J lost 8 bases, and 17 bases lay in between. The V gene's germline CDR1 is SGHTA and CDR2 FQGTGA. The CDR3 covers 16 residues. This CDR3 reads CASSLTSIRGGYEQFF. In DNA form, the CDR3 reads TGTGCCAGCAGCTTAACGAGCATAAGGGGCGGTTATGAGCAGTTCTTC.

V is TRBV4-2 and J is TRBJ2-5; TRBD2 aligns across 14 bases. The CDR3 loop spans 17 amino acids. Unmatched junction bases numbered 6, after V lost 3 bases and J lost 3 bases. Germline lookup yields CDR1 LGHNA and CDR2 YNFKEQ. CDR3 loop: CASSHALTSGGEETQYF. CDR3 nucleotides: TGTGCCAGCAGCCACGCCCTGACTAGCGGGGGGGAAGAGACCCAGTACTTC.

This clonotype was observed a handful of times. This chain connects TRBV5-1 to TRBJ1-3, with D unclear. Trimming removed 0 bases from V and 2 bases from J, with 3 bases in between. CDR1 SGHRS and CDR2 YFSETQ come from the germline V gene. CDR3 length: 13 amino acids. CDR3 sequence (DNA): TGCGCCAGCAGCTTGGTTGCTGGAAACACCATATATTTT. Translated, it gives CASSLVAGNTIYF. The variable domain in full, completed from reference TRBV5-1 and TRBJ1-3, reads KAGVTQTPRYLIKTRGQQVTLSCSPISGHRSVSWYQQTPGQGLQFLFEYFSETQRNKGNFPGRFSGRQFSNSRSEMNVSTLELGDSALYLCASSLVAGNTIYFGEGSWLTVV.

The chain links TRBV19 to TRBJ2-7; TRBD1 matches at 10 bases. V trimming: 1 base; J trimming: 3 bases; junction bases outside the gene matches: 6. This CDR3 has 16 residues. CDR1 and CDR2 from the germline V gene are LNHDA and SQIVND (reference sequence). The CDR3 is CASSIVGRDRGYEQYF. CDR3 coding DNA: TGTGCCAGTAGTATAGTGGGCCGGGACAGGGGCTACGAGCAGTACTTC.

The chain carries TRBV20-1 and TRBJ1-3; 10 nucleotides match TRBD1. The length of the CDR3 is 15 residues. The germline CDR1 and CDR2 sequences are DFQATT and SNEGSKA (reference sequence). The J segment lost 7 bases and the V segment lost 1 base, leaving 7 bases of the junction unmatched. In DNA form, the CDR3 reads TGCAGTGCTAGAGTGCGGGACAGGGGATATAACACCATATATTTT. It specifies CSARVRDRGYNTIYF.

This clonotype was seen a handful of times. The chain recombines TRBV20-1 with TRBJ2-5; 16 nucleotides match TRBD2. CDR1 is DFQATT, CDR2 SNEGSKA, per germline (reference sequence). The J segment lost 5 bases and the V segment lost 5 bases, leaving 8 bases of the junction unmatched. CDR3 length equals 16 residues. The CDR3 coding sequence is TGCAGTGCTCTGGGGACTAGCGGGGGGGCAAGGGAGACCCAGTACTTC. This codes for CSALGTSGGARETQYF.

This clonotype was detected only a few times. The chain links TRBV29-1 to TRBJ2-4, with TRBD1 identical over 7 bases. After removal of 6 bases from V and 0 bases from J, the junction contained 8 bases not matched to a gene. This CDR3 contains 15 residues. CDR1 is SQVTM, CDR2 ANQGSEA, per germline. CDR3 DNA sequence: TGCAGCGTCCTGACAGGGTTGCTAGCCAAAAACATTCAGTACTTC. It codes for CSVLTGLLAKNIQYF.

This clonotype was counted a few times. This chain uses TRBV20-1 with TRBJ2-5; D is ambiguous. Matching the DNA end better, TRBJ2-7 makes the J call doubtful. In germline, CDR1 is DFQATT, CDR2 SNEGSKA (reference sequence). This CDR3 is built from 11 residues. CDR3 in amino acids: CSASLNYEQYF. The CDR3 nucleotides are TGCAGTGCTTCCCTAAACTACGAGCAGTACTTC.

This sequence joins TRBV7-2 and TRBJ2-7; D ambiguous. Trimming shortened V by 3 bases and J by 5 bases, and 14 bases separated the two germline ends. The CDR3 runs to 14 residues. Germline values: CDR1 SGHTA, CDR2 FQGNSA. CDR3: CASSFVFGHNEQYF. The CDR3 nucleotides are TGTGCCAGCAGCTTCGTCTTTGGTCATAACGAGCAGTACTTC. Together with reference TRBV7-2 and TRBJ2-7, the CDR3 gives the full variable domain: GAGVSQSPSNKVTEKGKDVELRCDPISGHTALYWYRQSLGQGLEFLIYFQGNSAPDKSGLPSDRFSAERTGGSVSTLTIQRTQQEDSAVYLCASSFVFGHNEQYFGPGTRLTVT.

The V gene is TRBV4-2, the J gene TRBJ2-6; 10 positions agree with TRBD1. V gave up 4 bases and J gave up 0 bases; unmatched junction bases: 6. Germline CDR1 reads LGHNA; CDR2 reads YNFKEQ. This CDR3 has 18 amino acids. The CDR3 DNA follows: TGTGCCAGCAGCCCAGAGGACAGGGGGTACTCTGGGGCCAACGTCCTGACTTTC. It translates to CASSPEDRGYSGANVLTF.